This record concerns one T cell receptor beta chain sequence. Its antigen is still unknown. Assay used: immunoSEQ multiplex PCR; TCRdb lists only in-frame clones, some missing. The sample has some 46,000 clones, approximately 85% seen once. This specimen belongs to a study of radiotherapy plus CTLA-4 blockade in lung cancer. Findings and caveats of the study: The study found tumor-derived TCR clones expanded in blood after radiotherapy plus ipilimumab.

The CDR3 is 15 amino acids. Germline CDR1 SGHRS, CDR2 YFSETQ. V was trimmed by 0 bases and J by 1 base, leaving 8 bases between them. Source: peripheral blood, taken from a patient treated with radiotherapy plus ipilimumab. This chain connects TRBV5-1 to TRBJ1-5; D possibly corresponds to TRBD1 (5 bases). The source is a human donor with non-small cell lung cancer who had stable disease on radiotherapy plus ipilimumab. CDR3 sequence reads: CASSLGSGSNQPQHF. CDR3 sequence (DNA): TGCGCCAGCAGCTTGGGGTCAGGGAGCAATCAGCCCCAGCATTTT.